Below are 21 T cell receptor beta chains sequenced from a single sample in a study of T cells in Graves' hyperthyroidism and ophthalmopathy (dated by TCRdb to between 2019 and 2020). Libraries came from multiplex PCR. Instrument on record: Illumina HiSeq 2000. Amplification of TCR beta CDR3 regions was carried out from RNA transcripts. The first round of RT-PCR for the TCR CDR3 was performed with the HTBI primer set and the Qiagen OneStep RT-PCR kit. In-frame beta chains were kept once TCRdb had trimmed the public reads at Q25 with fastp and called clones with MiXCR. All rows with the same CDR3 protein become a single entry with the most common DNA and genes. Present in this sample are over 120,000 distinct CDR3 sequences, less than 25% of which were seen just once. Around 69% of the sample rests with the top ten. Sequencing input: blood. These receptors all come from a woman aged 45 to 65 with Graves' hyperthyroidism that later progressed to Graves' ophthalmopathy.

The chain uses TRBV28 and TRBJ2-7; D is ambiguous. CDR1 and CDR2 from the germline V gene are MDHEN and SYDVKM. The CDR3 is 12 residues long. Deletions cut 5 bases from V and 0 bases from J, with 5 bases between. The CDR3 nucleotides read TGTGCCAGCAGTAGCCGCTCCTACGAGCAGTACGTC. Encoded protein: CASSSRSYEQYV.

At least ten counts were recorded for this clonotype. The CDR3 DNA reads as TGTGCCAGCAGCTTAGCCTGGCAGGACTACGAGCAGTACTTC. This translates into CASSLAWQDYEQYF. J is TRBJ2-7 and V is TRBV7-8, with unresolved D. CDR1 SGHVS and CDR2 FQNEAQ come from the germline V gene. The CDR3 contains 14 residues. Trimming cost V 0 bases and J 3 bases, with 9 bases left between them.

CDR3 amino acids: CASREKGPNETQYF. The CDR3 coding sequence is TGCGCCAGCAGGGAGAAAGGTCCCAACGAGACCCAGTACTTC. The chain combines TRBV5-1 with TRBJ2-5; D call uncertain. The V end was cut by 5 bases, the J end by 5 bases, with 16 bases between. This CDR3 has 14 amino acids. Germline V gene data show CDR1 as SGHRS and CDR2 as YFSETQ.

The V gene is TRBV7-9, the J gene TRBJ2-7; 10 bases fit TRBD2. Trimming cost V 11 bases and J 3 bases; bases outside gene matches: 13. The CDR3 runs to 15 residues. The germline CDR1 and CDR2 sequences are SEHNR and FQNEAQ (reference sequence). The CDR3 DNA follows: TGTGCCGTACTAAAGGAGCGGGAGGGGGGCTACGAGCAGTACTTC. This translates into CAVLKEREGGYEQYF.

A few counts support this clonotype. This rearrangement joins TRBV19 to TRBJ2-1, with a tentative D call TRBD2 (6 bases). There are 15 residues in the CDR3. V dropped 5 bases and J dropped 9 bases, with 20 bases sitting between them. Germline values: CDR1 LNHDA, CDR2 SQIVND (reference sequence). CDR3 nucleotide sequence: TGTGCCAGTAGTGACGTAAGGCAGAGTAGCGGTGAGCAGTTCTTC. Translated, it gives CASSDVRQSSGEQFF.

Points on this clonotype: Germline and junction disagree at one end, which may indicate a read error. The chain joins TRBV2 to TRBJ2-6; weak D call: TRBD1 (5 bases). The CDR3 covers 15 residues. Per germline, CDR1 SNHLY and CDR2 FYNNEI. The DNA of the CDR3 is TGTGCCAGCAGTGAAAGGTCCTCTGGGGCCAGCGTCCTGACTTTC. This sequence encodes CASSERSSGASVLTF. The variable domain in full, with the rest retrieved from reference TRBV2 and TRBJ2-6, is EPEVTQTPSHQVTQMGQEVILRCVPISNHLYFYWYRQILGQKVEFLVSFYNNEISEKSEIFDDQFSVERPDGSNFTLKIRSTKLEDSAMYFCASSERSSGASVLTFGAGSRLTVL.

In this sample, this clonotype turned up many times. This rearrangement joins TRBV20-1 to TRBJ2-5, with D perhaps assigned TRBD1 or TRBD2 (5 bases each). The germline V and J ends were trimmed by 2 bases and 5 bases, with 21 bases remaining between them. The germline gives CDR1 DFQATT, CDR2 SNEGSKA (reference sequence). CDR3 length: 16 residues. The CDR3 bases are TGCAGTGCTAGAAGTGGGTGGCAGGGAAGGGAGGAGACCCAGTACTTC. Amino acids: CSARSGWQGREETQYF.

The CDR3 is CASGTSGSYEQYF. The CDR3 DNA sequence: TGTGCCTCCGGGACTAGCGGGAGTTACGAGCAGTACTTC. The rearrangement uses TRBV3-1 and TRBJ2-7, with 14 bases identical to TRBD2. Unmatched junction bases numbered 4, after V lost 11 bases and J lost 4 bases. Germline V gene lookup returns CDR1 LGHDT and CDR2 YNNKEL (reference sequence). The CDR3 is 13 residues long.

This chain uses TRBV3-1 with TRBJ1-2; a weak D match, TRBD1 (5 bases). This CDR3 spans 15 amino acids. The germline V gene encodes CDR1 LGHDT and CDR2 YNNKEL (reference sequence). The V and J ends lost 4 bases and 4 bases respectively, with 16 bases between them. CDR3: CASSPGTERRYGYTF. Written as DNA, the CDR3 is TGTGCCAGCAGCCCAGGGACGGAGCGGCGCTATGGCTACACCTTC.

This clonotype was seen at least ten times. The V gene is TRBV28, the J gene TRBJ2-5; TRBD2 might be the D (6 bases). V was clipped by 5 bases and J by 1 base, with 14 bases between them. Germline loops: CDR1 MDHEN, CDR2 SYDVKM. The CDR3 is made up of 15 amino acids. The CDR3 spells CASSPGDGFQETQYF. For the CDR3, the DNA is TGTGCCAGCAGTCCGGGGGACGGTTTCCAAGAGACCCAGTACTTC.

Remarks on this clonotype: This clone may be a read error of a much larger clone one base away. The V gene is TRBV9, the J gene TRBJ2-3; D call uncertain. With 3 bases removed from V and 2 bases from J, the gap between germline ends came to 4 bases. Per the germline V gene, CDR1 is SGDLS and CDR2 is YYNGEE. The CDR3 length is 12 residues. DNA for the CDR3: TGTGCCAGCAGCGCAGACACAGATACGCAGTATTTT. Translation gives CASSADTDTQYF.

The chain couples TRBV28 to TRBJ2-1; 7 bases fit TRBD2. The CDR3 is 15 amino acids. J gave up 0 bases and V 6 bases, and 5 bases lay outside the gene matches. Germline values: CDR1 MDHEN, CDR2 SYDVKM. The CDR3 nucleotides read TGTGCCAGCAGCGCCGGGGGGAGCTCCTACAATGAGCAGTTCTTC. Protein: CASSAGGSSYNEQFF. The whole variable domain, filled in from reference TRBV28 and TRBJ2-1, reads DVKVTQSSRYLVKRTGEKVFLECVQDMDHENMFWYRQDPGLGLRLIYFSYDVKMKEKGDIPEGYSVSREKKERFSLILESASTNQTSMYLCASSAGGSSYNEQFFGPGTRLTVL.

This clonotype was observed at least ten times. The rearrangement uses TRBV5-6 and TRBJ2-1, with 7 bases that match TRBD2. The V segment lost 4 bases and the J segment 8 bases; nucleotides outside the gene matches: 9. This CDR3 is built from 14 residues. CDR1 is SGHDT and CDR2 is YYEEEE in the germline V gene. CDR3 protein: CASSTRLAEDEQFF. DNA for the CDR3: TGTGCCAGCAGCACCCGACTAGCTGAGGATGAGCAGTTCTTC.

At least ten counts were recorded for this clonotype. The chain has TRBV2 and TRBJ1-2; D may be TRBD1 (6 bases). The CDR3 has 17 residues. Germline lookup yields CDR1 SNHLY and CDR2 FYNNEI. The ends were cut back, 3 bases at V and 2 bases at J, with 19 bases in the middle. CDR3 sequence reads: CASSETVLQGLNYGYTF. The DNA for the CDR3 is TGTGCCAGCAGTGAGACGGTCTTACAGGGTCTGAACTATGGCTACACCTTC. Drawing the rest from reference TRBV2 and TRBJ1-2, the complete variable domain is EPEVTQTPSHQVTQMGQEVILRCVPISNHLYFYWYRQILGQKVEFLVSFYNNEISEKSEIFDDQFSVERPDGSNFTLKIRSTKLEDSAMYFCASSETVLQGLNYGYTFGSGTRLTVV.

This clonotype turned up a few times. A much larger clone differs by one base, so this may be a read error. The chain employs TRBV11-2 and TRBJ2-1; D is perhaps TRBD2 (6 bases). CDR1 is SGHAT, CDR2 FQNNGV, per germline. The CDR3 is 16 amino acids. CDR3 nucleotide sequence: TGTGTCAGCAGCAAGGATAGCGGTAGCTCCTACAATGAGCAGTTCTTC. Protein product: CVSSKDSGSSYNEQFF.

The chain combines TRBV12-5 with TRBJ1-4, with D possibly being TRBD1 (5 bases). Germline V gene sequence: CDR1 LGHNT, CDR2 FRNRAP. CDR3 length: 16 amino acids. In nucleotides, the CDR3 is TGTGCCACGAAACGGACAAGGCAAACAACTAATGAAAAACTGTTTTTT. Protein: CATKRTRQTTNEKLFF.

This clonotype came up once. The CDR3 loop is CASSMNTEAFF. The CDR3 DNA is TGTGCCAGTAGTATGAACACTGAAGCTTTCTTT. The chain couples TRBV28 to TRBJ1-1, with D unresolved. CDR1 MDHEN and CDR2 SYDVKM come from the germline V gene. Trimming stripped 9 bases from V and 0 bases from J, with 5 bases between. The CDR3 contains 11 residues.

In its sample, this clonotype was seen many times. J is TRBJ2-7 and V is TRBV27, with 8 bases lining up with TRBD2. The germline CDR1 and CDR2 sequences are MNHEY and SMNVEV (reference sequence). J was trimmed by 0 bases and V by 2 bases; bases with no gene match: 9. The CDR3 loop spans 17 amino acids. The CDR3 sequence is CASSLLSFSGSSYEQYF. The CDR3 nucleotides are TGTGCCAGCAGTTTACTCAGTTTCAGCGGGAGCTCCTACGAGCAGTACTTC.

The chain recombines TRBV20-1 with TRBJ2-1; no clear D. V shed 3 bases and J shed 4 bases, with 7 bases lying between them. The CDR3 spans 12 residues. Per germline, CDR1 DFQATT and CDR2 SNEGSKA (reference sequence). CDR3 amino acids: CSASFRYNEQFF. The CDR3 DNA is TGCAGTGCTAGCTTCAGATACAATGAGCAGTTCTTC.

This clonotype occurred a few times. This may come from a read error, since a much larger clone is one base off. DNA of the CDR3: TGTGCCTGCGGAAAAGGGACCACTGAAGCTTTCTTT. Translation gives CACGKGTTEAFF. V gene TRBV30 combines with J gene TRBJ1-1; tentatively, D is TRBD1 (5 bases). V lost 6 bases and J 4 bases, leaving 12 bases between the germline ends. The CDR3 totals 12 residues. Germline V gene sequence: CDR1 GTSNPN, CDR2 SVGIG (reference sequence).

The rearrangement joins TRBV11-2 to TRBJ2-2, with D possibly matching TRBD1 (5 bases). The CDR3 runs to 18 residues. The V end was cut by 2 bases, the J end by 2 bases, with 18 bases between. In germline, CDR1 is SGHAT, CDR2 FQNNGV. This CDR3 is CASSLRIGADGNTGELFF. In DNA form, the CDR3 reads TGTGCCAGCAGCTTAAGGATAGGGGCCGACGGAAACACCGGGGAGCTGTTTTTT.